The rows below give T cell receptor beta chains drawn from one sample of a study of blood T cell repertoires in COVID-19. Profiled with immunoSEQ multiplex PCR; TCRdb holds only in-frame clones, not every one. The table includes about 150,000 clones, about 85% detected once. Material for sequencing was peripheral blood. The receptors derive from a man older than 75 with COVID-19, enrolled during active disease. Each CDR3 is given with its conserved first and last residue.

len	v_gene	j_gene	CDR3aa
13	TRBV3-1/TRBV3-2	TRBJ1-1	CASSYVRNTEAFF
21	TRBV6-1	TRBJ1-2	CASSEALRFAGQGARRYGYTF
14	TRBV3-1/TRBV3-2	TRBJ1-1	CASSFGTGTTEAFF
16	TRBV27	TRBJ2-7	CASNPDRTGSSYEQYF
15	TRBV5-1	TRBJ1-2	CASSWGTGKTYGYTF
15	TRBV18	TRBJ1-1	CASSQGEQGYTEAFF
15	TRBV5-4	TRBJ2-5	CASSRGDRGPETQYF
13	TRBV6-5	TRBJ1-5	CASGRVGNQPQHF
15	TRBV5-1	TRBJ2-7	CASSLAVGGLYEQYF
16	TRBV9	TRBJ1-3	CASSVAGGNSGNTIYF
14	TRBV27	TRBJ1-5	CASSLRGNDQPQHF
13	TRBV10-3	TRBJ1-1	CAISEERSTEAFF
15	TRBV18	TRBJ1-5	CASSPRGYSNQPQHF
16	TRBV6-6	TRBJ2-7	CASVNSLAARSYEQYF
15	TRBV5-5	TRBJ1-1	CASSRYRDRNTEAFF
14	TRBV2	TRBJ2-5	CASSGDRVQETQYF
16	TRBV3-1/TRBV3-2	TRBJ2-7	CASSNLLAGPTYEQYF
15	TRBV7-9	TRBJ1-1	CASSLNGDTNTEAFF
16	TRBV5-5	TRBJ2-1	CASSFIRGLSYNEQFF
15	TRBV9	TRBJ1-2	CASSVLGQGTDGYTF
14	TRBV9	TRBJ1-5	CASSVGGSNQPQHF
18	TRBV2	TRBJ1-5	CASSGTGGLNYSNQPQHF
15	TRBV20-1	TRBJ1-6	CSASGIRRRDSPLHF
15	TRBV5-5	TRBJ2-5	CASSLSFIGVETQYF
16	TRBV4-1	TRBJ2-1	CASSQRLAGEVNEQFF
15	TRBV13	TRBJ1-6	CASSTTGAGNSPLHF
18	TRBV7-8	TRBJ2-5	CASRERSGPFLGQETQYF
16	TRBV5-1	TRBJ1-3	CASSLQGILSGNTIYF
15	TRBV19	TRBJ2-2	CASSISGGRTGELFF
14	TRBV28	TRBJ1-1	CASSLHGGDTEAFF
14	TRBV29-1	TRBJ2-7	CSVEGRPPSYEQYF
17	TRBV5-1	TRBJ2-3	CASSLGLAGEPTDTQYF
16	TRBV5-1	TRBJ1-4	CASSMASPATNEKLFF
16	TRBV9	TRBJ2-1	CASSVQGLAGGNEQFF
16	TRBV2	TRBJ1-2	CASSTDPGTGGWGYTF
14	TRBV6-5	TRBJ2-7	CASIGTGGPYEQYF
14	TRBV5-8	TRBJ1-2	CASSLLLGGVGYTF
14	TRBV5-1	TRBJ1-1	CASSLGGEKPEAFF
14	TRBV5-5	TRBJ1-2	CASSLGGLSYGYTF
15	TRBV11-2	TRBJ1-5	CASSLDPGNNQPQHF
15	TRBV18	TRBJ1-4	CASSRLGQGDEKLFF
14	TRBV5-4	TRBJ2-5	CASSRGTDQETQYF
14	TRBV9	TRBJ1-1	CASSEGQLNTEAFF
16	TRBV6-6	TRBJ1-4	CASTDFGTATNEKLFF
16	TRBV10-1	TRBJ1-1	CASSLIRDRRNTEAFF
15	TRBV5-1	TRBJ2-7	CASATSDRNYYEQYF
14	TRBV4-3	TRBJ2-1	CASSRALAGGEQFF
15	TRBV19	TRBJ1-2	CASSMEPTSNYGYTF